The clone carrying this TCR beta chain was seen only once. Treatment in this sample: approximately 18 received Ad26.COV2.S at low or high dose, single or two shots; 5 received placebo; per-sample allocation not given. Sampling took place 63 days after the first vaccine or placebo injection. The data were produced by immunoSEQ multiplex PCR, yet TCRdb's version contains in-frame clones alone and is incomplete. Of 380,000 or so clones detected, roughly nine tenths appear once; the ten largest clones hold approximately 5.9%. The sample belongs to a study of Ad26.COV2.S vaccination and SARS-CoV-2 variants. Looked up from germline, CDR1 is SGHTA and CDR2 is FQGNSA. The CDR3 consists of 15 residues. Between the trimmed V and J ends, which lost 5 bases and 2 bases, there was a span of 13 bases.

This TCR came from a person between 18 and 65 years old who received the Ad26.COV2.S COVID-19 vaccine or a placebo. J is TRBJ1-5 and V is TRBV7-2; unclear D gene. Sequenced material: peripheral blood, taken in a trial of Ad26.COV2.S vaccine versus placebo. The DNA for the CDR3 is TGTGCCAGCAGCCCCGGAGCCGGGGGCAATCAGCCCCAGCATTTT. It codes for CASSPGAGGNQPQHF.